A single sample gave rise to the 23 T cell receptor beta chains below, sequenced in a study of human T cells and chemical hapten exposure. A single record per CDR3 protein comes from TCRdb applying MiXCR to the RACE reads. The sample has around 360,000 distinct CDR3 sequences, roughly 6.3% seen once. Described time point: patch test 2, 6 weeks after DPC sensitization. Treatment of the sample: therapeutic diphenylcyclopropenone sensitization with weekly scalp DPC. The sample was whole blood, taken in connection with sensitization to the hapten diphenylcyclopropenone (DPC). The receptors were sampled from a woman in her late teens or twenties with alopecia areata. Some clones in this sample may be carry-over from other donors' samples.

This clonotype occurred many times. The gene calls are TRBV20-1 and TRBJ2-7, with 8 nucleotides matching TRBD2. This CDR3 spans 15 amino acids. Trimming removed 5 bases from V and 0 bases from J; junction bases left unmatched: 9. CDR1 is DFQATT, CDR2 SNEGSKA, per germline (reference sequence). The CDR3: CSASPGGGSSYEQYF. DNA of the CDR3: TGCAGTGCTTCACCCGGCGGGGGGAGCTCCTACGAGCAGTACTTC.

V and J are TRBV20-1 and TRBJ1-2, with 11 bases identical to TRBD1. V lost 6 bases and J lost 8; bases outside the gene matches: 8. This CDR3 comprises 13 residues. The germline gives CDR1 DFQATT, CDR2 SNEGSKA (reference sequence). As DNA, the CDR3 is TGCAGTGCCGTTGGACAGGGGGCCGGAGGCTACACCTTC. Translating it yields CSAVGQGAGGYTF.

The V call is TRBV15, the J call TRBJ2-1; TRBD1 agrees at 9 bases. Germline trimming cut 3 bases from V and 3 bases from J; bases unmatched to any gene: 9. The germline CDR1 and CDR2 sequences are LNHNV and YYDKDF (reference sequence). The CDR3 consists of 17 residues. Written as DNA, the CDR3 is TGTGCCACCAGCAGTTCCACAGGGGGCCGGATCTACAATGAGCAGTTCTTC. It yields the protein CATSSSTGGRIYNEQFF.

This clonotype was seen only a few times. The chain joins TRBV5-4 to TRBJ2-3; 7 positions match TRBD2. This CDR3 has 16 amino acids. Losses at the gene ends were 1 base for V and 5 bases for J; bases not matched to a gene: 10. The germline CDR1 and CDR2 sequences are SGHNT and YYREEE (reference sequence). The CDR3: CASSLSSGALRDTQYF. In DNA, the CDR3 is TGTGCCAGCAGCTTGTCGAGCGGGGCCTTGAGAGATACGCAGTATTTT.

The rearrangement uses TRBV6-5 and TRBJ1-1; no reliable D call. V was trimmed by 6 bases and J by 3 bases, leaving 11 bases between them. This CDR3 is 13 amino acids long. Germline values: CDR1 MNHEY, CDR2 SVGAGI. The chain's CDR3 is CASSKGGDTEAFF. As DNA, the CDR3 is TGTGCCAGCAGCAAGGGCGGTGACACTGAAGCTTTCTTT.

The chain links TRBV12-3 or TRBV12-4 to TRBJ2-1; perhaps D is TRBD1 or TRBD2 (6 bases each). The CDR3 totals 15 residues. The V and J ends lost 3 bases and 7 bases respectively, with 16 bases between them. The CDR3 bases are TGTGCCAGCAGTTTGCTCCGGGGGCTTGGGAATGAGCAGTTCTTC. This gives the protein CASSLLRGLGNEQFF.

This chain uses TRBV18 with TRBJ1-1; tentative D call: TRBD1 (6 bases). Germline values: CDR1 KGHSH, CDR2 LQKENI. The V end lost 6 bases, the J end lost 1 base, and 12 bases lay between the germline ends. The CDR3 is made up of 14 amino acids. In nucleotides, the CDR3 is TGTGCCAGCTCCCGCGGGGGGGCGAACACTGAAGCTTTCTTT. Protein: CASSRGGANTEAFF.

This clonotype appeared many times. This chain connects TRBV4-3 to TRBJ2-3; TRBD2 is a possible D gene (6 bases). V was trimmed by 4 bases and J by 1 base, leaving 18 bases between them. The CDR3 totals 17 residues. CDR1 is LGHNA, CDR2 YSLEER, per germline. The CDR3, as DNA: TGCGCCAGCAGCCCACAGACTAGTTCCCCCGGCACAGATACGCAGTATTTT. The encoded protein is CASSPQTSSPGTDTQYF.

Ten or more counts support this clonotype. The chain recombines TRBV12-3 or TRBV12-4 with TRBJ1-6; 7 positions agree with TRBD1. V was pared by 5 bases and J by 2 bases, with 9 bases of the junction left unmatched. The CDR3 contains 17 residues. The CDR3 loop reads CASSRARQGTYNSPLHF. CDR3 DNA: TGTGCCAGCAGTCGCGCTCGACAGGGCACCTATAATTCACCCCTCCACTTT.

The chain has TRBV7-8 and TRBJ1-1; D may be TRBD1 (6 bases). Germline-derived CDR1 and CDR2 are SGHVS and FQNEAQ. Trimming removed 3 bases at V and 1 base at J, with 12 bases between. The CDR3 runs 15 residues. CDR3 amino acids: CASSFTGARNTEAFF. The CDR3, as DNA: TGTGCCAGCAGCTTTACGGGGGCTAGGAACACTGAAGCTTTCTTT.

In this sample, this clonotype turned up a few times. V usage is TRBV5-1 and J usage is TRBJ2-7; 9 positions match TRBD1. J was trimmed by 0 bases and V by 0 bases; bases with no gene match: 7. This CDR3 spans 17 amino acids. Germline V gene lookup returns CDR1 SGHRS and CDR2 YFSETQ. The CDR3 DNA is TGCGCCAGCAGCTTGGCCGCCGGGACAGGGAACTCCTACGAGCAGTACTTC. Translating it yields CASSLAAGTGNSYEQYF.

The chain couples TRBV12-3 or TRBV12-4 to TRBJ2-6, with D possibly being TRBD2 (5 bases). This CDR3 region has 14 residues. Trimming took 6 bases from V and 2 from J, leaving 8 bases between them. The CDR3 protein is CASRRETGANVLTF. In DNA form, the CDR3 reads TGTGCCAGCAGGAGGGAGACTGGGGCCAACGTCCTGACTTTC.

This clonotype appeared a few times. This chain joins TRBV7-2 and TRBJ2-5; D not certain. This CDR3 is built from 14 residues. V lost 5 bases to trimming and J lost 5 bases, with 15 bases between them. Germline-derived CDR1 and CDR2 are SGHTA and FQGNSA. In DNA form, the CDR3 reads TGTGCCAGCAGCCCAGAGGCTCGAAAGGAGACCCAGTACTTC. Amino acids: CASSPEARKETQYF.

The gene calls are TRBV6-4 and TRBJ1-1; possible D gene TRBD1, 5 bases. Per the germline V gene, CDR1 is MRHNA and CDR2 is SNTAGT. The germline V and J ends were trimmed by 2 bases and 1 base, with 17 bases remaining between them. The CDR3 length is 17 residues. In DNA form, the CDR3 reads TGTGCCAGCAGTGACGCCGGACAAAGGGGAGGGAACACTGAAGCTTTCTTT. It specifies CASSDAGQRGGNTEAFF.

The chain employs TRBV20-1 and TRBJ1-1; TRBD1 agrees at 7 bases. Losses at the gene ends were 0 bases for V and 1 base for J; bases not matched to a gene: 2. Germline CDR1 is DFQATT and CDR2 is SNEGSKA (reference sequence). CDR3 length: 14 amino acids. The CDR3 reads CSARENRGNTEAFF. The CDR3 DNA is TGCAGTGCTAGAGAGAACAGGGGGAACACTGAAGCTTTCTTT.

The chain recombines TRBV10-3 with TRBJ2-2; D may be TRBD1 (5 bases). With 2 bases removed from V and 5 bases from J, the gap between germline ends came to 9 bases. The CDR3 has 14 amino acids. From germline, CDR1 is ENHRY and CDR2 SYGVKD. CDR3 sequence: CAISEAGFTGELFF. The DNA of the CDR3 is TGTGCCATCAGTGAGGCAGGGTTTACCGGGGAGCTGTTTTTT.

This clonotype was recorded at least ten times. The chain carries TRBV3-1 and TRBJ1-6; D uncertain. The CDR3 contains 13 residues. V lost 3 bases and J lost 10, with 10 bases in between. The germline CDR1 and CDR2 sequences are LGHDT and YNNKEL (reference sequence). CDR3 amino acids: CASSHRRESPLHF. For the CDR3, the DNA is TGTGCCAGCAGCCACCGGAGGGAGTCACCCCTCCACTTT.

This clonotype has just a few counts. The rearrangement links TRBV20-1 to TRBJ1-1; weak D call: TRBD1 (5 bases). Trimming removed 6 bases at V and 1 base at J, with 12 bases between. The CDR3 contains 13 residues. Looked up from germline, CDR1 is DFQATT and CDR2 is SNEGSKA (reference sequence). In nucleotides, the CDR3 is TGCAGTGCCTTAAGGGGTCAGAACACTGAAGCTTTCTTT. Translating it yields CSALRGQNTEAFF.

This clonotype has at least ten counts. V and J are TRBV6-6 and TRBJ2-7; 7 nucleotides match TRBD2. Germline assignment: CDR1 MNHNY and CDR2 SVGAGI (reference sequence). The CDR3 runs to 15 residues. After removal of 6 bases from V and 2 bases from J, the junction contained 10 bases not matched to a gene. The CDR3 nucleotides read TGTGCCAGCAGCTCAACTAGCGCCGCCACCTACGAGCAGTACTTC. Its protein product is CASSSTSAATYEQYF.

This clonotype has only a few counts. The chain recombines TRBV13 with TRBJ2-7, with 7 bases that match TRBD1. The CDR3 spans 13 residues. V lost 3 bases to trimming and J lost 6 bases; unmatched junction nucleotides: 5. CDR1 is PRHDT and CDR2 is FYEKMQ in the germline V gene (reference sequence). The CDR3 DNA sequence: TGTGCCAGCAGCTTTACAGGGGATGGCGAGCAGTACTTC. Protein sequence: CASSFTGDGEQYF.

This clonotype was observed once. This may be a read error, as it is one base from a much larger clone. The chain joins TRBV20-1 to TRBJ2-3; D remains ambiguous. With 0 bases removed from V and 11 bases from J, the gap between germline ends came to 9 bases. From germline, CDR1 is DFQATT and CDR2 SNEGSKA (reference sequence). The CDR3 sequence is 11 residues long. CDR3 nucleotides: TGCAGTGCTAGAGATCTTTCGGAGCAGTATTTT. Translation: CSARDLSEQYF.

This clonotype was detected a few times. This chain links TRBV10-2 with TRBJ2-5; D is perhaps TRBD2 (6 bases). In germline, CDR1 is WSHSY, CDR2 SAAADI. Trimming stripped 3 bases from V and 7 bases from J, with 21 bases between. The length of the CDR3 is 16 residues. CDR3 sequence reads: CASSDLPRRGVPTQYF. The CDR3 coding sequence is TGCGCCAGCAGTGACCTCCCCAGGCGGGGAGTGCCGACCCAGTACTTC.

The chain uses TRBV12-3 or TRBV12-4 and TRBJ1-5; a possible D gene is TRBD1 (6 bases). V dropped 3 bases and J dropped 0 bases, with 15 bases sitting between them. The CDR3 loop spans 17 amino acids. CDR3 amino acids: CASSFSPTGYSNQPQHF. The CDR3 DNA is TGTGCCAGCAGTTTCTCCCCGACAGGCTATAGCAATCAGCCCCAGCATTTT.